The 19 T cell receptor beta chains presented below share a single source sample, sequenced in a study of cytomegalovirus exposure and HLA in healthy donors. The PCR employed 60 Vbeta primers together with 13 Jbeta primers. TCRdb keeps only in-frame clones here, not all; method: immunoSEQ multiplex PCR. The sample shows around 150,000 clones, over 75% of them seen only once. The sequenced material came from PBMCs. The receptor set was obtained from a woman aged 25 to 45 in good health and CMV-seronegative.

This clone was counted a single time. The chain carries TRBV5-6 and TRBJ2-3; 14 bases align to TRBD2. The CDR3 runs 17 residues. Germline CDR1 and CDR2: SGHDT and YYEEEE. V dropped 4 bases and J dropped 3; count of bases not matched to a gene: 7. The CDR3 sequence: CASSKRTSGGPTDTQYF. The CDR3 DNA follows: TGTGCCAGCAGCAAACGGACTAGCGGGGGGCCAACAGATACGCAGTATTTT.

The chain is built from TRBV6-5 and TRBJ1-5, with 10 bases lining up with TRBD1. The CDR3 extends over 15 amino acids. V shed 5 bases, J shed 2 bases, and the junction held 3 bases outside the gene matches. Germline CDR1 reads MNHEY; CDR2 reads SVGAGI. The CDR3 coding sequence is TGTGCCAGCAGTAGGGACAGGGGTGGCAATCAGCCCCAGCATTTT. Its translation: CASSRDRGGNQPQHF.

The V gene is TRBV2, the J gene TRBJ1-2; D gene uncertain. The CDR3 length is 12 residues. Germline V gene sequence: CDR1 SNHLY, CDR2 FYNNEI. V was clipped by 5 bases and J by 2 bases, with 6 bases between them. DNA for the CDR3: TGTGCCAGCAGTCCCGAGAACTATGGCTACACCTTC. Protein sequence: CASSPENYGYTF.

The J gene is TRBJ2-3, the V gene TRBV15; D call uncertain. The CDR3 extends over 15 amino acids. Germline lookup yields CDR1 LNHNV and CDR2 YYDKDF (reference sequence). V lost 0 bases and J 0 bases, leaving 7 bases between the germline ends. CDR3 nucleotides: TGTGCCACCAGCAGAGATCCAGTGAGCACAGATACGCAGTATTTT. This gives the protein CATSRDPVSTDTQYF.

The chain links TRBV5-5 to TRBJ2-5, with TRBD1 matching over 8 bases. The CDR3 has 14 amino acids. Germline V gene data show CDR1 as SGHKS and CDR2 as YYEKEE (reference sequence). Unmatched junction bases numbered 12, after V lost 4 bases and J lost 10 bases. The CDR3 region has the DNA TGTGCCAGCAGCCCGGGACAGGTGGATAATCACCAGTACTTC. This sequence encodes CASSPGQVDNHQYF.

The chain couples TRBV20-1 to TRBJ2-7; 8 nucleotides match TRBD2. From germline, CDR1 is DFQATT and CDR2 SNEGSKA (reference sequence). The J segment lost 7 bases and the V segment lost 1 base, leaving 0 bases of the junction unmatched. The CDR3 sequence is 11 residues long. The CDR3 DNA is TGCAGTGCTAGAGGACTAGCGGAGCAGTACTTC. As protein: CSARGLAEQYF.

The rearrangement links TRBV30 to TRBJ2-5, with TRBD1 matching over 7 bases. CDR1 is GTSNPN and CDR2 is SVGIG in the germline V gene (reference sequence). The CDR3 totals 12 residues. With V trimmed by 4 bases and J by 4 bases, 3 bases remained unmatched. Here the CDR3 reads CAWTGGSETQYF. As DNA, the CDR3 is TGTGCCTGGACAGGGGGATCAGAGACCCAGTACTTC.

The rearrangement uses TRBV5-1 and TRBJ2-7, with TRBD2 identical over 15 bases. The germline V gene encodes CDR1 SGHRS and CDR2 YFSETQ. The V gene end was trimmed by 4 bases and the J gene end by 2 bases; junction bases not matched to a gene: 7. The CDR3 runs 17 residues. The CDR3 region has the DNA TGCGCCAGCAGCCCGGGACTAGCGGGGGGTTCGGCCTACGAGCAGTACTTC. The encoded protein is CASSPGLAGGSAYEQYF.

The gene calls are TRBV4-1 and TRBJ1-3; 7 bases map to TRBD1. J gave up 3 bases and V 0 bases, and 8 bases lay outside the gene matches. Germline CDR1 and CDR2: MGHRA and YSYEKL. The CDR3 runs 17 residues. CDR3 sequence (DNA): TGCGCCAGCAGCCAAGATGTCCAGACAGGGTATGGAAACACCATATATTTT. Translation: CASSQDVQTGYGNTIYF.

The CDR3, as DNA: TGTGCCACCAGCCTGGATAATGGGGGCAGGGCTTTCTTT. Amino acid sequence: CATSLDNGGRAFF. V usage is TRBV15 and J usage is TRBJ1-1, with D possibly TRBD1 on 6 matching bases. Germline CDR1 is LNHNV and CDR2 is YYDKDF (reference sequence). The V end lost 5 bases, the J end lost 11 bases, and 18 bases lay between the germline ends. The CDR3 has 13 residues.

The V call is TRBV7-2, the J call TRBJ2-7; 11 nucleotides match TRBD2. This CDR3 comprises 14 residues. Per the germline V gene, CDR1 is SGHTA and CDR2 is FQGNSA. J lost 5 bases, V lost 5 bases, and 5 bases had no gene match. CDR3 bases: TGTGCCAGCAGCCTCGGGACTAGCGGAAACGAGCAGTACTTC. Its translation is CASSLGTSGNEQYF.

This chain uses TRBV19 with TRBJ1-1; 9 bases fit TRBD1. V was clipped by 4 bases and J by 1 base; unmatched bases: 4. Germline CDR1 LNHDA, CDR2 SQIVND (reference sequence). The length of the CDR3 is 15 residues. CDR3 amino acids: CASSTQGATNTEAFF. The DNA for the CDR3 is TGTGCCAGTAGTACACAGGGGGCGACGAACACTGAAGCTTTCTTT.

The chain uses TRBV12-5 and TRBJ1-1; perhaps TRBD1 as D (5 bases). The CDR3 extends over 13 amino acids. V was shortened by 6 bases and J by 7 bases, with 15 bases between the two germline ends. Per germline, CDR1 LGHNT and CDR2 FRNRAP. The CDR3 spells CASGSSPGGEAFF. Here the CDR3 DNA reads TGTGCTAGTGGCTCGTCGCCCGGGGGTGAAGCTTTCTTT.

In its sample, this clone was seen a few times. The chain uses TRBV7-9 and TRBJ1-5, with D perhaps TRBD1 (6 bases). This CDR3 contains 17 residues. The V and J ends lost 4 bases and 0 bases respectively, with 16 bases between them. Germline V lookup: CDR1 SEHNR, CDR2 FQNEAQ (reference sequence). The CDR3 here is CASSSPKGGHSNQPQHF. The CDR3, as DNA: TGTGCCAGCAGCTCCCCCAAAGGGGGACATAGCAATCAGCCCCAGCATTTT.

This chain joins TRBV4-2 and TRBJ2-2; D possibly corresponds to TRBD1 (6 bases). The CDR3 is 15 amino acids. Germline V lookup: CDR1 LGHNA, CDR2 YNFKEQ. Trimming removed 3 bases from V and 0 bases from J, with 8 bases in between. CDR3 nucleotide sequence: TGTGCCAGCAGCCAGGACAGTTCGAACACCGGGGAGCTGTTTTTT. This translates into CASSQDSSNTGELFF.

The chain joins TRBV7-9 to TRBJ1-3; D is possibly TRBD1 (5 bases). The V and J ends lost 1 base and 0 bases respectively, with 7 bases between them. Germline CDR1 reads SEHNR; CDR2 reads FQNEAQ (reference sequence). This CDR3 is built from 15 residues. CDR3 residues: CASSLGTGSGNTIYF. CDR3 nucleotide sequence: TGTGCCAGCAGCTTAGGTACAGGCTCTGGAAACACCATATATTTT.

The chain has TRBV5-6 and TRBJ1-4; TRBD1 matches at 7 bases. The V gene's germline CDR1 is SGHDT and CDR2 YYEEEE. The CDR3 length is 13 residues. V lost 4 bases, J lost 6 bases, and 3 bases stayed unmatched. The CDR3 here is CASSKGTDEKLFF. The CDR3 DNA follows: TGTGCCAGCAGCAAGGGGACAGATGAAAAACTGTTTTTT.

This chain links TRBV19 with TRBJ1-2; D might be TRBD1 (6 bases). Trimming took 7 bases from V and 4 from J, leaving 25 bases between them. This CDR3 comprises 17 residues. Germline CDR1 reads LNHDA; CDR2 reads SQIVND (reference sequence). CDR3 DNA sequence: TGTGCCAGTACCTGGGGGGGTAGGACAGCCTACCTCTATGGCTACACCTTC. This sequence encodes CASTWGGRTAYLYGYTF.

This clone was recorded once. This chain joins TRBV10-1 and TRBJ2-1; the D gene is possibly TRBD2 (5 bases). V was clipped by 2 bases and J by 0 bases, with 11 bases between them. The CDR3 runs 16 residues. CDR1 WNHNN and CDR2 SYGVQD come from the germline V gene (reference sequence). The CDR3 is CASSEVLGSSYNEQFF. CDR3 sequence (DNA): TGCGCCAGCAGTGAGGTCTTGGGGAGCTCCTACAATGAGCAGTTCTTC.